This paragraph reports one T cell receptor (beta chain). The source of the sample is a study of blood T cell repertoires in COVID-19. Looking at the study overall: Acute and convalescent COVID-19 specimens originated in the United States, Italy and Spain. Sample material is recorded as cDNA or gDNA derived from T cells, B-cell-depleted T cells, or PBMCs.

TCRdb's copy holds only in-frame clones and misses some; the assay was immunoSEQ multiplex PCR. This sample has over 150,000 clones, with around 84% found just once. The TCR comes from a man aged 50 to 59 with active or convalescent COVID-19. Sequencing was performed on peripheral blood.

CDR3 region: CASSTGTSDNEQFF. The CDR3, as DNA: TGCGCCAGCAGCACCGGGACTAGCGACAATGAGCAGTTCTTC. This chain links TRBV5-1 with TRBJ2-1; 10 bases match TRBD2. The germline gives CDR1 SGHRS, CDR2 YFSETQ. This CDR3 has 14 amino acids. The V gene end was trimmed by 4 bases and the J gene end by 5 bases; junction bases not matched to a gene: 3.